What follows describes a single T cell receptor beta chain. The germline V gene has CDR1 SGHAT and CDR2 FQDESV (reference sequence). The CDR3 spans 15 residues. The ends lost 2 bases at V and 8 bases at J; junction bases unmatched: 8. The sample originates from a study of T cell responses to AZD1222 COVID-19 vaccine. The table came from immunoSEQ multiplex PCR; TCRdb's copy has only in-frame clones and leaves some out. The table records roughly 100,000 clones, 89% of them present only once. The sequence was obtained from an adult who received the AZD1222 COVID-19 vaccine. This specimen consisted of peripheral blood, obtained 28 days after the second AZD1222 dose. This sequence joins TRBV11-1 and TRBJ2-1; 8 bases are a match to TRBD1. Written as DNA, the CDR3 is TGTGCCAGCAGCTTATCTCAGGGGGCGCGGGATGAGCAGTTCTTC. Translation: CASSLSQGARDEQFF.